This T cell receptor beta chain was sequenced for a study of T cells in Graves' hyperthyroidism and ophthalmopathy. Overall study results and limits: Most thyroid clonotypes with frequency above 0.001 were detected in blood.

Concerning this clonotype: The antigen is not known.

Disease lasting under 3 months, a NOSPECS grade of at least 4, and a Clinical Activity Score of at least 3 were features of the ophthalmopathy patients. Used for diagnoses were clinical symptoms, serum thyroxine and TRAb, thyroid ultrasound and orbital computed tomography. Fresh 10 ml peripheral blood yielded PBMCs. RNA transcripts yielded amplified TCR beta CDR3 regions. The HTBI set primed first-round TCR CDR3 RT-PCR. Each CDR3 protein gets one entry after TCRdb re-called the multiplex PCR reads with MiXCR. The profile shows over 500,000 distinct CDR3 sequences, roughly 15% of them singletons. This CDR3 spans 15 amino acids. Trimming shortened V by 0 bases and J by 7 bases, and 15 bases separated the two germline ends. Germline V gene lookup returns CDR1 LNHNV and CDR2 YYDKDF (reference sequence).

Material for sequencing was blood. The V gene is TRBV15, the J gene TRBJ1-2; perhaps TRBD1 as D (5 bases). This TCR was sampled from a woman in her late teens or twenties with Graves' ophthalmopathy. The CDR3: CATSRDLADTGGYTF. Here the CDR3 DNA reads TGTGCCACCAGCAGAGATCTAGCGGACACAGGTGGCTACACCTTC.